Each of the 25 T cell receptor beta chains below was sequenced from the same sample in a study of early T cells in non-severe SARS-CoV-2 infection. MiXCR, applied by TCRdb to the 5' RACE reads, yields one record per CDR3 protein. The sample records 87,000 or so distinct CDR3 sequences, over 9% being singletons. The sequenced sample was whole blood. Every receptor here comes from an adult who was a healthcare worker with PCR-confirmed SARS-CoV-2 infection or an uninfected control (not recorded which).

This clonotype was counted between two and nine times. The chain has TRBV20-1 and TRBJ2-7; possible D gene TRBD2, 6 bases. CDR1 is DFQATT, CDR2 SNEGSKA, per germline (reference sequence). V was trimmed by 5 bases and J by 7 bases, leaving 24 bases between them. This CDR3 is 15 amino acids long. The CDR3 sequence is CSALHSRRDWGEQYF. The CDR3 DNA follows: TGCAGTGCTCTTCACTCCAGGAGGGATTGGGGGGAGCAGTACTTC.

The chain uses TRBV5-1 and TRBJ1-4; D unresolved. Germline V CDR1 and CDR2: SGHRS, YFSETQ. With 3 bases removed from V and 8 bases from J, the gap between germline ends came to 23 bases. The CDR3 is 17 amino acids. Here the CDR3 reads CASSSDPPAGGSEKLFF. In nucleotides, the CDR3 is TGCGCCAGCAGCTCGGACCCTCCGGCAGGAGGGAGCGAAAAACTGTTTTTT.

J is TRBJ2-3 and V is TRBV5-6, with TRBD2 matching over 8 bases. Germline loops: CDR1 SGHDT, CDR2 YYEEEE. The length of the CDR3 is 12 residues. The junction had 7 bases not matched to a gene; V was cut back by 4 bases and J by 12 bases. The CDR3, as DNA: TGTGCCAGCAGCCTGGGGACTAGTGCACAGTATTTT. Translation gives CASSLGTSAQYF.

This clonotype has more than one count but fewer than ten. This chain uses TRBV7-8 with TRBJ1-5, with 11 bases matching TRBD1. Per germline, CDR1 SGHVS and CDR2 FQNEAQ. With 5 bases clipped from V and 1 base from J, the junction kept 7 bases outside the gene matches. The CDR3 extends over 17 amino acids. CDR3 bases: TGTGCCAGCAGCCCTAGGACAGGGGGCGCAAGCAATCAGCCCCAGCATTTT. This encodes CASSPRTGGASNQPQHF.

The chain has TRBV20-1 and TRBJ2-7; D might be TRBD1 (5 bases). Looked up from germline, CDR1 is DFQATT and CDR2 is SNEGSKA (reference sequence). This CDR3 comprises 15 residues. V lost 3 bases, J lost 1 base, and 16 bases lay in between. DNA of the CDR3: TGCAGTGCTAGTTATTTGCCAGGGTTATCCTACGAGCAGTACTTC. As protein: CSASYLPGLSYEQYF.

The chain joins TRBV29-1 to TRBJ1-1; unclear D gene. Trimming took off 4 bases at V and 4 bases at J, with 7 bases between the two ends. This CDR3 region has 11 residues. Germline V gene sequence: CDR1 SQVTM, CDR2 ANQGSEA. The DNA for the CDR3 is TGCAGCGTTGTAAGAGTCACTGAAGCTTTCTTT. Encoded protein: CSVVRVTEAFF. Based on the CDR3 plus reference TRBV29-1 and TRBJ1-1, the full variable domain is SAVISQKPSRDICQRGTSLTIQCQVDSQVTMMFWYRQQPGQSLTLIATANQGSEATYESGFVIDKFPISRPNLTFSTLTVSNMSPEDSSIYLCSVVRVTEAFFGQGTRLTVV.

This clonotype was counted ten times or more. The V gene is TRBV6-2 or TRBV6-3, the J gene TRBJ2-7; TRBD2 matches at 11 bases. The length of the CDR3 is 17 residues. Losses at the gene ends were 2 bases for V and 1 base for J; bases not matched to a gene: 7. CDR1 is MNHEY and CDR2 is SVGEGT in the germline V gene. CDR3 bases: TGTGCCAGCAGTTACCTCCCCGGGACTAGCGGATCCTACGAGCAGTACTTC. It specifies CASSYLPGTSGSYEQYF.

The genes are TRBV21-1 and TRBJ2-5; the table's D call, TRBD1, has no DNA check behind it. TRBV21-1 is a recognized pseudogene. The CDR3 is 16 amino acids. CDR3: CASSPDWGPYCETQYF. CDR3 coding DNA: TGTGCCAGCAGTCCGGACTGGGGACCGTATTGTGAGACCCAGTACTTC.

V is TRBV29-1 and J is TRBJ2-7; the D gene is possibly TRBD2 (6 bases). Per the germline V gene, CDR1 is SQVTM and CDR2 is ANQGSEA. The length of the CDR3 is 12 residues. V lost 4 bases, J lost 4 bases, and 11 bases lay in between. The CDR3 protein is CSVVGGGYEQYF. The CDR3 bases are TGCAGCGTTGTAGGTGGGGGGTACGAGCAGTACTTC.

This clonotype was seen ten or more times. The V call is TRBV3-1, the J call TRBJ2-7, with 12 bases lining up with TRBD2. The CDR3 length is 15 residues. Trimming cost V 4 bases and J 7 bases; bases outside gene matches: 8. The germline V gene encodes CDR1 LGHDT and CDR2 YNNKEL (reference sequence). The CDR3 region is CASSLLAGGNEEQYF. CDR3 DNA sequence: TGTGCCAGCAGCCTCCTAGCGGGAGGGAATGAGGAGCAGTACTTC.

This chain connects TRBV18 to TRBJ2-7, with D unresolved. Trimming took 4 bases from V and 4 from J, leaving 11 bases between them. This CDR3 is 13 amino acids long. CDR1 is KGHSH, CDR2 LQKENI, per germline. The CDR3 protein is CASSLGPQYEQYF. CDR3 DNA: TGTGCCAGCTCACTTGGACCACAGTACGAGCAGTACTTC.

The chain has TRBV6-1 and TRBJ2-2; D remains unclear. The V and J ends lost 6 bases and 0 bases respectively, with 11 bases between them. This CDR3 spans 15 amino acids. CDR1 is MNHNS, CDR2 SASEGT, per germline. This CDR3 is CASSWGFANTGELFF. DNA of the CDR3: TGTGCCAGCAGCTGGGGTTTTGCGAACACCGGGGAGCTGTTTTTT.

This clonotype was seen only a few times. The chain couples TRBV7-2 to TRBJ2-1; D is ambiguous. The length of the CDR3 is 13 residues. Germline V CDR1 and CDR2: SGHTA, FQGNSA. V was cut by 1 base and J by 10 bases, with 11 bases left in between. The DNA of the CDR3 is TGTGCCAGCAGCTTAGGCTTTAGTCGGGAGCAGTTCTTC. It codes for CASSLGFSREQFF. The full variable domain, with the rest looked up from reference TRBV7-2 and TRBJ2-1, is GAGVSQSPSNKVTEKGKDVELRCDPISGHTALYWYRQSLGQGLEFLIYFQGNSAPDKSGLPSDRFSAERTGGSVSTLTIQRTQQEDSAVYLCASSLGFSREQFFGPGTRLTVL.

This sequence joins TRBV20-1 and TRBJ2-5; D may match TRBD1 or TRBD2 (5 bases each). Trimming removed 5 bases at V and 2 bases at J, with 9 bases between. The germline V gene has CDR1 DFQATT and CDR2 SNEGSKA (reference sequence). This CDR3 is 12 amino acids long. This chain's CDR3 is CSAGTVQETQYF. The CDR3 bases are TGCAGTGCTGGGACGGTGCAAGAGACCCAGTACTTC.

This clonotype was detected a few times. The chain recombines TRBV7-2 with TRBJ2-2; a weak D match, TRBD2 (5 bases). Trimming cost V 5 bases and J 7 bases, with 20 bases left between them. Germline V lookup: CDR1 SGHTA, CDR2 FQGNSA. This CDR3 comprises 16 residues. This CDR3 is CASSRGFSGVGGELFF. In DNA form, the CDR3 reads TGTGCCAGCAGCCGAGGCTTTTCCGGGGTTGGCGGGGAGCTGTTTTTT.

This clonotype occurred many times. This chain uses TRBV11-1 with TRBJ2-3, with D possibly TRBD2 on 6 matching bases. Germline V CDR1 and CDR2: SGHAT, FQDESV (reference sequence). The CDR3 covers 15 residues. With 4 bases removed from V and 3 bases from J, the gap between germline ends came to 14 bases. The chain's CDR3 is CASSSRRARTDTQYF. The DNA for the CDR3 is TGTGCCAGCAGCTCAAGGAGGGCCCGGACAGATACGCAGTATTTT.

V gene TRBV7-2 combines with J gene TRBJ1-4; D unresolved. Germline V gives CDR1 SGHTA, CDR2 FQGNSA. V dropped 5 bases and J dropped 4 bases, with 11 bases sitting between them. CDR3 size: 14 residues. The CDR3 DNA follows: TGTGCCAGCAGCCGGGAAGGTGGTAATGAAAAACTGTTTTTT. Its translation: CASSREGGNEKLFF.

V and J are TRBV6-4 and TRBJ2-1; 7 bases fit TRBD2. CDR1 and CDR2 (germline): MRHNA, SNTAGT. V lost 5 bases, J lost 0 bases, and 4 bases stayed unmatched. This CDR3 region has 15 residues. The CDR3 is CASSRDYSSYNEQFF. In DNA form, the CDR3 reads TGTGCCAGCAGTCGGGACTACTCCTCCTACAATGAGCAGTTCTTC.

This clonotype appeared a few times. This sequence joins TRBV12-3 or TRBV12-4 and TRBJ2-5; D might be TRBD2 (5 bases). The CDR3 loop spans 14 amino acids. V was trimmed by 5 bases and J by 5 bases, leaving 15 bases between them. The CDR3 coding sequence is TGTGCCAGCAGTGGAATTCAGAGGAGGGAGACCCAGTACTTC. Amino acids: CASSGIQRRETQYF.

V gene TRBV7-8 combines with J gene TRBJ2-3; the match to TRBD2 covers 8 bases. This CDR3 contains 15 residues. Per germline, CDR1 SGHVS and CDR2 FQNEAQ. Trimming at V came to 8 bases and at J to 0 bases, leaving 7 bases not matched to a gene. DNA of the CDR3: TGTGCCAGCCGTGGGTCTAGCGGGAGCACAGATACGCAGTATTTT. This translates into CASRGSSGSTDTQYF.

This chain connects TRBV20-1 to TRBJ1-1; perhaps TRBD1 as D (5 bases). This CDR3 comprises 12 residues. The V and J ends lost 3 bases and 4 bases respectively, with 9 bases between them. Germline V gene lookup returns CDR1 DFQATT and CDR2 SNEGSKA (reference sequence). The CDR3 protein is CSASDGATEAFF. For the CDR3, the DNA is TGCAGTGCTAGTGACGGGGCCACTGAAGCTTTCTTT.

This clonotype was counted a few times. The CDR3 is CASSQATDTQYF. In DNA, the CDR3 is TGCGCCAGCAGCCAAGCCACAGATACGCAGTATTTT. V and J are TRBV4-1 and TRBJ2-3; no reliable D call. From germline, CDR1 is MGHRA and CDR2 YSYEKL. This CDR3 is built from 12 residues. Trimming took off 1 base at V and 2 bases at J, with 1 base between the two ends.

There are a few counts of this clonotype. The chain recombines TRBV9 with TRBJ1-3; TRBD1 aligns across 7 bases. The CDR3 covers 18 residues. V lost 4 bases to trimming and J lost 0 bases; unmatched junction nucleotides: 13. The V gene's germline CDR1 is SGDLS and CDR2 YYNGEE. The DNA for the CDR3 is TGTGCCAGCAGCCCTCAACTGCCCGGGACAGCCTCTGGAAACACCATATATTTT. Translating it yields CASSPQLPGTASGNTIYF.

This clonotype was seen a few times. V and J are TRBV3-1 and TRBJ2-1; 10 positions match TRBD2. CDR1 LGHDT and CDR2 YNNKEL come from the germline V gene (reference sequence). V was pared by 2 bases and J by 6 bases, with 7 bases of the junction left unmatched. The CDR3 has 16 amino acids. The DNA of the CDR3 is TGTGCCAGCAGCCAATGGTCTAGCGGGAGAAGCAATGAGCAGTTCTTC. Its translation: CASSQWSSGRSNEQFF.

Points on this clonotype: A read error may explain this, as a much larger clone is one base away. The chain has TRBV7-9 and TRBJ1-5; unclear D gene. CDR3 length: 13 residues. Per the germline V gene, CDR1 is SEHNR and CDR2 is FQNEAQ (reference sequence). The CDR3 loop reads CASSLRENQTQHF. The CDR3 DNA sequence: TGTGCCAGCAGCTTGAGGGAGAATCAGACCCAGCATTTT.